The clone carrying this TCR beta chain has only a few counts. Antigen: not known. This sample was taken from a study of T cells in tumors after PD-1 blockade. Regarding the study as a whole: Peripheral recruitment is suggested, as some novel exhausted tumor clones were in pre-treatment blood.

Data came from immunoSEQ multiplex PCR; TCRdb stores just in-frame clones and leaves some out. The data show about 20,000 clones, 78% seen once. Trimming pared 4 bases from V and 6 bases from J, leaving 10 bases between. This CDR3 is built from 12 residues. Germline assignment: CDR1 SGHRS and CDR2 YFSETQ. This clonotype originated in a human donor with basal cell carcinoma. Here the sequenced sample was PBMCs, taken before anti-PD-1 treatment. The chain has TRBV5-1 and TRBJ1-2; D remains ambiguous. CDR3 protein: CASSATEDGYTF. CDR3 DNA: TGCGCCAGCAGCGCAACAGAAGATGGCTACACCTTC.